Listed here are 27 T cell receptor beta chains from one sample, sequenced in a study of beta chain features in type 1 diabetes. The sequenced template was cDNA made from the entire isolated RNA. Sequenced by immunoSEQ multiplex PCR; TCRdb stores in-frame clones only, minus some. Here the sample spans almost 350,000 clones, around 19% being singletons. Source material: naive CD4+ T cells from blood. The source of these receptors is a woman between 18 and 30 years old in good health.

The genes are TRBV4-3 and TRBJ2-1; D possibly corresponds to TRBD2 (7 bases). This CDR3 has 15 amino acids. Trimming took 1 base from V and 8 from J, leaving 15 bases between them. Germline assignment: CDR1 LGHNA and CDR2 YSLEER. The CDR3 nucleotides are TGCGCCAGCAGCCAAGCTGGGGGGGGGCCGCATGAGCAGTTCTTC. It encodes CASSQAGGGPHEQFF.

This clone occurred once. This chain joins TRBV5-1 and TRBJ2-7; 9 bases align to TRBD1. This CDR3 region has 15 residues. Germline V gene sequence: CDR1 SGHRS, CDR2 YFSETQ. V dropped 4 bases and J dropped 1; count of bases not matched to a gene: 6. The DNA for the CDR3 is TGCGCCAGCAGCACCGAGACAGGGGGGTCCTACGAGCAGTACTTC. It codes for CASSTETGGSYEQYF.

The V call is TRBV5-1, the J call TRBJ2-1, with D uncertain. V dropped 0 bases and J dropped 7 bases, with 8 bases sitting between them. Germline V lookup: CDR1 SGHRS, CDR2 YFSETQ. The CDR3 length is 13 residues. This CDR3 reads CASSLDPMNEQFF. As DNA, the CDR3 is TGCGCCAGCAGCTTGGACCCTATGAATGAGCAGTTCTTC. The variable domain in full, with the rest retrieved from reference TRBV5-1 and TRBJ2-1, is KAGVTQTPRYLIKTRGQQVTLSCSPISGHRSVSWYQQTPGQGLQFLFEYFSETQRNKGNFPGRFSGRQFSNSRSEMNVSTLELGDSALYLCASSLDPMNEQFFGPGTRLTVL.

This clone was seen more than once but under ten times. The chain uses TRBV30 and TRBJ2-3; 9 bases map to TRBD1. Germline V lookup: CDR1 GTSNPN, CDR2 SVGIG (reference sequence). The CDR3 totals 15 residues. Trimming cost V 3 bases and J 4 bases; bases outside gene matches: 8. CDR3 residues: CAWSARDRVADTQYF. For the CDR3, the DNA is TGTGCCTGGAGCGCCCGGGACAGGGTTGCAGATACGCAGTATTTT.

The chain is built from TRBV5-5 and TRBJ1-5; 7 bases are a match to TRBD1. Germline values: CDR1 SGHKS, CDR2 YYEKEE (reference sequence). This CDR3 contains 14 residues. V lost 7 bases and J lost 2; bases outside the gene matches: 6. Written as DNA, the CDR3 is TGTGCCAGCGCGAGGGGGCAGGGCAATCAGCCCCAGCATTTT. The encoded protein is CASARGQGNQPQHF.

This clone has just a few counts. The chain has TRBV30 and TRBJ2-5, with TRBD2 identical over 14 bases. Germline V gene data show CDR1 as GTSNPN and CDR2 as SVGIG (reference sequence). V lost 3 bases and J lost 7; bases outside the gene matches: 4. The CDR3 totals 14 residues. The CDR3 region has the DNA TGTGCCTGGAGCATGACTAGCGGGAGGGTGACCCAGTACTTC. Translating gives CAWSMTSGRVTQYF. The entire variable domain, with the rest obtained from reference TRBV30 and TRBJ2-5, is as follows: SQTIHQWPATLVQPVGSPLSLECTVEGTSNPNLYWYRQAAGRGLQLLFYSVGIGQISSEVPQNLSASRPQDRQFILSSKKLLLSDSGFYLCAWSMTSGRVTQYFGPGTRLLVL.

The rearrangement joins TRBV7-3 to TRBJ2-6; TRBD1 matches 9 bases. The V gene's germline CDR1 is SGHTA and CDR2 FQGTGA. With V trimmed by 4 bases and J by 4 bases, 8 bases remained unmatched. CDR3 size: 17 residues. Here the CDR3 DNA reads TGTGCCAGCAGCTCAATCAGGGACAGGGCCGGGGCCAACGTCCTGACTTTC. It translates to CASSSIRDRAGANVLTF.

This clone was observed a handful of times. The chain links TRBV9 to TRBJ1-2, with D uncertain. Trimming shortened V by 0 bases and J by 5 bases, and 11 bases separated the two germline ends. Germline V gene data show CDR1 as SGDLS and CDR2 as YYNGEE. There are 14 residues in the CDR3. The CDR3 loop reads CASSVDGRLYGYTF. In DNA form, the CDR3 reads TGTGCCAGCAGCGTAGATGGCCGCTTATATGGCTACACCTTC. Looking up the rest from reference TRBV9 and TRBJ1-2 gives the full variable domain: DSGVTQTPKHLITATGQRVTLRCSPRSGDLSVYWYQQSLDQGLQFLIQYYNGEERAKGNILERFSAQQFPDLHSELNLSSLELGDSALYFCASSVDGRLYGYTFGSGTRLTVV.

This clone was found a few times. The chain has TRBV6-1 and TRBJ1-1, with D possibly TRBD1 on 6 matching bases. Germline V gene sequence: CDR1 MNHNS, CDR2 SASEGT. Trimming pared 2 bases from V and 0 bases from J, leaving 19 bases between. The CDR3 extends over 18 amino acids. As DNA, the CDR3 is TGTGCCAGCAGTGAACCGCCGCAGGGGATCAACTTGAACACTGAAGCTTTCTTT. Translated, it gives CASSEPPQGINLNTEAFF.

The chain uses TRBV14 and TRBJ2-1, with 8 bases fitting TRBD2. The CDR3 is 14 amino acids. J gave up 7 bases and V 3 bases, and 5 bases lay outside the gene matches. CDR1 and CDR2 (germline): SGHDN, FVKESK. The CDR3 DNA reads as TGTGCCAGCAGCCATCAACGGGAGGGAAATGAGCAGTTCTTC. Translation gives CASSHQREGNEQFF.

The rearrangement uses TRBV29-1 and TRBJ1-1, with D hard to call. Looked up from germline, CDR1 is SQVTM and CDR2 is ANQGSEA. Trimming took 1 base from V and 7 from J, leaving 13 bases between them. This CDR3 is 13 amino acids long. CDR3: CSVEGEVSSEAFF. CDR3 nucleotide sequence: TGCAGCGTTGAAGGAGAGGTTTCAAGTGAAGCTTTCTTT.

The chain uses TRBV9 and TRBJ2-1, with 10 bases lining up with TRBD2. The germline V gene has CDR1 SGDLS and CDR2 YYNGEE. This CDR3 contains 14 residues. The junction had 3 bases not matched to a gene; V was cut back by 0 bases and J by 9 bases. The CDR3 bases are TGTGCCAGCAGCGTAGAGCGGGGGGGATTTGAGCAGTTCTTC. Translation gives CASSVERGGFEQFF.

This clone has more than one count but fewer than ten. V gene TRBV5-4 combines with J gene TRBJ2-7, with D possibly TRBD1 on 5 matching bases. The V gene's germline CDR1 is SGHNT and CDR2 YYREEE (reference sequence). The germline V and J ends were trimmed by 4 bases and 0 bases, with 8 bases remaining between them. This CDR3 region has 13 residues. The CDR3 bases are TGTGCCAGCAGCACGACAGTCTCCTACGAGCAGTACTTC. The encoded protein is CASSTTVSYEQYF. The full variable domain, in which reference TRBV5-4 and TRBJ2-7 provide the parts outside the CDR3, is ETGVTQSPTHLIKTRGQQVTLRCSSQSGHNTVSWYQQALGQGPQFIFQYYREEENGRGNFPPRFSGLQFPNYSSELNVNALELDDSALYLCASSTTVSYEQYFGPGTRLTVT.

This clone was recorded a few times. This rearrangement joins TRBV5-1 to TRBJ2-1, with TRBD2 identical over 7 bases. The CDR3 covers 16 residues. The junction had 11 bases not matched to a gene; V was cut back by 1 base and J by 7 bases. CDR1 SGHRS and CDR2 YFSETQ come from the germline V gene. CDR3 coding DNA: TGCGCCAGCAGCTTGATGCCGGGAGGAATGAGAAATGAGCAGTTCTTC. Amino acids: CASSLMPGGMRNEQFF.

The V and J genes are TRBV5-4 and TRBJ2-3; 8 nucleotides match TRBD2. CDR3 length: 17 residues. From germline, CDR1 is SGHNT and CDR2 YYREEE (reference sequence). Trimming at V came to 0 bases and at J to 3 bases, leaving 9 bases not matched to a gene. This CDR3 reads CASSLGGAGAHTDTQYF. The CDR3 region has the DNA TGTGCCAGCAGCTTGGGTGGAGCGGGAGCTCATACAGATACGCAGTATTTT.

In the case of this clone: A read error may produce the germline difference seen at one junction end. The chain joins TRBV28 to TRBJ2-7, with 7 bases matching TRBD2. The CDR3 contains 12 residues. In germline, CDR1 is MDHEN, CDR2 SYDVKM. This chain's CDR3 is CASTEGDYEQYF. The CDR3 DNA reads as TGTGCCAGCACGGAAGGGGACTACGAGCAGTATTTC.

This clone has just a few counts. This chain uses TRBV4-1 with TRBJ2-1, with 8 bases fitting TRBD2. Germline loops: CDR1 MGHRA, CDR2 YSYEKL. The CDR3 is 14 residues long. Trimming cost V 3 bases and J 5 bases; bases outside gene matches: 3. CDR3 region: CASSHLAGHNEQFF. CDR3 nucleotide sequence: TGCGCCAGCAGCCACCTAGCGGGCCACAATGAGCAGTTCTTC.

This clone was recorded a few times. The chain carries TRBV5-1 and TRBJ2-7, with 9 bases lining up with TRBD1. Looked up from germline, CDR1 is SGHRS and CDR2 is YFSETQ. V was pared by 4 bases and J by 5 bases, with 7 bases of the junction left unmatched. The CDR3 has 14 amino acids. The CDR3 sequence is CASSAGDRANEQYF. CDR3 nucleotide sequence: TGCGCCAGCAGCGCGGGGGACAGGGCGAACGAGCAGTACTTC.

V is TRBV30 and J is TRBJ1-2, with D perhaps TRBD1 (5 bases). The CDR3 is 13 amino acids. Between the trimmed V and J ends, which lost 3 bases and 7 bases, there was a span of 15 bases. Looked up from germline, CDR1 is GTSNPN and CDR2 is SVGIG (reference sequence). In DNA form, the CDR3 reads TGTGCCTGGAGGGGGACGGGGGTTTCTGGCTACACCTTC. Residues: CAWRGTGVSGYTF.

There are a few counts of this clone. This chain connects TRBV10-3 to TRBJ2-1; 8 bases fit TRBD1. The CDR3 totals 11 residues. Germline V CDR1 and CDR2: ENHRY, SYGVKD. J was trimmed by 6 bases and V by 10 bases; bases with no gene match: 2. DNA for the CDR3: TGTGCCAGCGGACAGGGCAATGAGCAGTTCTTC. Amino acids: CASGQGNEQFF.

This clone has a single count. The DNA of the CDR3 is TGTGCCAGCAGCCTAAGGACGGGACAGGGGGGAGAGACCCAGTACTTC. Protein product: CASSLRTGQGGETQYF. The V gene is TRBV5-6, the J gene TRBJ2-5; 11 bases are shared with TRBD1. V shed 4 bases and J 4 bases; nucleotides not matched to a gene: 9. The CDR3 runs 16 residues. Germline CDR1 is SGHDT and CDR2 is YYEEEE.

This chain links TRBV30 with TRBJ1-2; TRBD1 matches 9 bases. CDR3 length: 13 amino acids. J was trimmed by 7 bases and V by 1 base; bases with no gene match: 4. Germline V gives CDR1 GTSNPN, CDR2 SVGIG (reference sequence). Here the CDR3 reads CAWSARDRAGYTF. As DNA, the CDR3 is TGTGCCTGGAGTGCCCGGGACAGGGCTGGCTACACCTTC.

The gene calls are TRBV4-2 and TRBJ2-1, with D possibly TRBD1 on 6 matching bases. The V end lost 1 base, the J end lost 8 bases, and 27 bases lay between the germline ends. CDR1 is LGHNA, CDR2 YNFKEQ, per germline. The CDR3 loop spans 19 amino acids. The CDR3 nucleotides read TGTGCCAGCAGCCAAGGCTACGCAGGGGTGGGCTACAATTTCTATGAGCAGTTCTTC. This sequence encodes CASSQGYAGVGYNFYEQFF.

This chain uses TRBV5-4 with TRBJ1-1; 9 bases agree with TRBD1. The CDR3 has 14 amino acids. Looked up from germline, CDR1 is SGHNT and CDR2 is YYREEE (reference sequence). With 8 bases clipped from V and 2 bases from J, the junction kept 7 bases outside the gene matches. In nucleotides, the CDR3 is TGTGCCAGTTCCGGACAGGGGATAAACACTGAAGCTTTCTTT. Its protein product is CASSGQGINTEAFF.

There are a few counts of this clone. The chain carries TRBV5-6 and TRBJ2-5; 8 bases line up with TRBD1. The junction had 1 base not matched to a gene; V was cut back by 3 bases and J by 3 bases. The CDR3 consists of 13 residues. Germline CDR1 reads SGHDT; CDR2 reads YYEEEE. CDR3 coding DNA: TGTGCCAGCAGCTCACAGGGGGAAGAGACCCAGTACTTC. Protein product: CASSSQGEETQYF.

This clone was found a few times. The CDR3 protein is CASSSSKEGALRSGQPQHF. The CDR3 DNA reads TGTGCCAGCAGCTCTTCGAAGGAGGGGGCGCTTCGGTCCGGTCAGCCCCAGCATTTT. J is TRBJ1-5 and V is TRBV7-9; 7 positions agree with TRBD1. V lost 4 bases and J lost 6; bases outside the gene matches: 21. Germline CDR1 is SEHNR and CDR2 is FQNEAQ (reference sequence). This CDR3 has 19 amino acids. The full variable domain, its missing parts supplied by reference TRBV7-9 and TRBJ1-5, is DTGVSQNPRHKITKRGQNVTFRCDPISEHNRLYWYRQTLGQGPEFLTYFQNEAQLEKSRLLSDRFSAERPKGSFSTLEIQRTEQGDSAMYLCASSSSKEGALRSGQPQHFGDGTRLSIL.

The rearrangement uses TRBV7-9 and TRBJ2-1; 7 bases align to TRBD2. The CDR3 contains 15 residues. Germline CDR1 is SEHNR and CDR2 is FQNEAQ (reference sequence). The V and J ends lost 2 bases and 5 bases, in that order; junction bases with no gene match: 6. This CDR3 reads CASSLRDYENNEQFF. The CDR3 DNA is TGTGCCAGCAGCTTACGGGACTATGAGAACAATGAGCAGTTCTTC.